This TCR beta chain was identified in a study of shared clonotypes between healthy human individuals. Study in general: In total, the donors were two women and a few men aged 18 to 49. Plates per donor: three CD4 naive, three CD4 memory, two CD8 naive, one CD8 memory. Points from the study as a whole: Shared clonotypes across all four donors exceeded non-shared ones in generation probability. Generally, naive subsets came out with larger estimated richness than memory subsets.

A word on this clone: Its antigen is not identified.

The germline V gene encodes CDR1 LNHDA and CDR2 SQIVND (reference sequence). The CDR3 sequence is 15 residues long. The germline V and J ends were trimmed by 3 bases and 4 bases, with 15 bases remaining between them. Only in-frame clones appear in the TCRdb table, and some are missing; sequencing was by immunoSEQ multiplex PCR. The profile shows some 2.4 million clones, roughly 93% of them singletons. The sample taken for sequencing was naive CD4+ T cells from PBMCs. Subset meaning: CD45RA+ positively selected. The receptor's source is a man aged 18 to 35 in good health. Some clones in this sample may be carry-over from other donors' samples. J is TRBJ2-5 and V is TRBV19; D gene unclear. This CDR3 reads CASSIGGAATETQYF. CDR3 sequence (DNA): TGTGCCAGTAGTATTGGCGGAGCCGCCACAGAGACCCAGTACTTC.